This T cell receptor (beta chain) was sequenced for a study of T cell responses to AZD1222 COVID-19 vaccine. The assay was immunoSEQ multiplex PCR, and TCRdb's table has in-frame clones only and misses some. The sample lists about 140,000 clones, over 75% occurring once. V lost 6 bases and J lost 4, with 17 bases in between. There are 15 residues in the CDR3. Germline CDR1 is MDHEN and CDR2 is SYDVKM. The chain is built from TRBV28 and TRBJ2-3; D is possibly TRBD2 (6 bases). The source material was peripheral blood, sampled on day 0 of AZD1222 vaccination. The source is an adult in good health. CDR3 amino acids: CASSTGREEADTQYF. Here the CDR3 DNA reads TGTGCCAGCAGCACCGGCAGGGAGGAGGCAGATACGCAGTATTTT.